The T cell receptor (beta chain) under discussion was sequenced for a study of blood T cell repertoires in COVID-19. The overall study: T cells, B-cell-depleted T cells, or PBMCs provided the cDNA or gDNA that served as material.

Germline lookup yields CDR1 SNHLY and CDR2 FYNNEI. The CDR3 has 13 residues. V dropped 8 bases and J dropped 1; count of bases not matched to a gene: 4. Data came from immunoSEQ multiplex PCR; TCRdb stores just in-frame clones and leaves some out. Of approximately 260,000 clones in the sample, around 84% were seen once. The rearrangement uses TRBV2 and TRBJ1-1; 7 nucleotides align to TRBD1. Sequenced material: PBMCs or T cells enriched from blood (not recorded which). The source is a woman between 50 and 59 years old who had been exposed to COVID-19. For the CDR3, the DNA is TGTGCCAGCGGACAGGTCACGAACACTGAAGCTTTCTTT. Translation gives CASGQVTNTEAFF.